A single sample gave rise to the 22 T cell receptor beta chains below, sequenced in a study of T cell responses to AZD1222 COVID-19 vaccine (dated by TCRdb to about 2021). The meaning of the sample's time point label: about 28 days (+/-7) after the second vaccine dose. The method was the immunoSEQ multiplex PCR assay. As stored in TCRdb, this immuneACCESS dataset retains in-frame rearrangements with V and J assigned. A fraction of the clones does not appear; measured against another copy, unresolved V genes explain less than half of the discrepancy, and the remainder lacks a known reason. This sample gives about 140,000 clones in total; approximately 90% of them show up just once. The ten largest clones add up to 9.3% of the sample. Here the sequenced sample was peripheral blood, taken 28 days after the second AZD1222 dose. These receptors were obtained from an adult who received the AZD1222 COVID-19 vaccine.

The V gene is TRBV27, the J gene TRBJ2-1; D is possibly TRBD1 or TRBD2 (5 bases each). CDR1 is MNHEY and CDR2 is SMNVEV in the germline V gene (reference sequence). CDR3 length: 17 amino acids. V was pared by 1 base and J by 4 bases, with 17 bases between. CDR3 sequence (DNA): TGTGCCAGCAGTTTATTACGGGACCGAGGTTTTTACAATGAGCAGTTCTTC. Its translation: CASSLLRDRGFYNEQFF.

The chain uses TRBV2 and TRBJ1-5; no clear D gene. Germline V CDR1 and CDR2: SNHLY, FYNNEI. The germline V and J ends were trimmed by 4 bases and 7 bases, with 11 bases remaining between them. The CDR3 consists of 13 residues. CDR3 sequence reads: CASSGLPGQPQHF. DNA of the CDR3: TGTGCCAGCAGTGGTCTCCCGGGGCAGCCCCAGCATTTT.

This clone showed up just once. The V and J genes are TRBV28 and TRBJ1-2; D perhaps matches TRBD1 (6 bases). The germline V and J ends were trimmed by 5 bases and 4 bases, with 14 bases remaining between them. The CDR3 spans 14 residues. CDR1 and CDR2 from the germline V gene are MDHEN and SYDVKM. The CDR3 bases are TGTGCCAGCAGTATAGGACAGTCCGTCTATGGCTACACCTTC. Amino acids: CASSIGQSVYGYTF.

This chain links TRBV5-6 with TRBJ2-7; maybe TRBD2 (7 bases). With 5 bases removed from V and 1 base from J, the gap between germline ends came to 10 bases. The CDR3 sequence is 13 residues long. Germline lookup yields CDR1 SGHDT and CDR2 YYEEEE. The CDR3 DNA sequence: TGTGCCAGCAGAGGGGGGGAATCCTACGAGCAGTACTTC. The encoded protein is CASRGGESYEQYF.

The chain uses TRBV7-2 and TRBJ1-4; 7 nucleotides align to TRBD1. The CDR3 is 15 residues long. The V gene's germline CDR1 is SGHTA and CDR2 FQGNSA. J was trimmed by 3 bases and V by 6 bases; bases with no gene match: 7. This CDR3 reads CASRRTGSANEKLFF. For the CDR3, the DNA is TGTGCCAGCAGGAGGACAGGCTCCGCTAATGAAAAACTGTTTTTT.

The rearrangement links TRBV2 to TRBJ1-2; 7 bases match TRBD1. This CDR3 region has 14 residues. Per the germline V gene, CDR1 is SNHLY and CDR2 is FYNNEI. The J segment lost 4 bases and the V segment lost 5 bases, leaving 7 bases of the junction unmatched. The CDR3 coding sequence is TGTGCCAGCAGTCTTCCGGGACAGCGCTATGGCTACACCTTC. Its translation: CASSLPGQRYGYTF. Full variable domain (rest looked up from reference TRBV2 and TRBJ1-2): EPEVTQTPSHQVTQMGQEVILRCVPISNHLYFYWYRQILGQKVEFLVSFYNNEISEKSEIFDDQFSVERPDGSNFTLKIRSTKLEDSAMYFCASSLPGQRYGYTFGSGTRLTVV.

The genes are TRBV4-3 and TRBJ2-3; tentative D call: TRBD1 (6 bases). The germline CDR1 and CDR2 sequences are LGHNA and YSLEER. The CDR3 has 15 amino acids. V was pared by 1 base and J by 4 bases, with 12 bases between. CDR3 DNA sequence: TGCGCCAGCAGCCAAGGGCCCAGGGGCGCAGATACGCAGTATTTT. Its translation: CASSQGPRGADTQYF.

The CDR3 nucleotides are TGTGCCAGCAGCGCAAGCCTCTCGCGGGGGTACACAGATACGCAGTATTTT. Translated, it gives CASSASLSRGYTDTQYF. V gene TRBV9 combines with J gene TRBJ2-3, with TRBD2 identical over 7 bases. The V gene end was trimmed by 3 bases and the J gene end by 2 bases; junction bases not matched to a gene: 12. Germline CDR1 reads SGDLS; CDR2 reads YYNGEE. The CDR3 runs 17 residues.

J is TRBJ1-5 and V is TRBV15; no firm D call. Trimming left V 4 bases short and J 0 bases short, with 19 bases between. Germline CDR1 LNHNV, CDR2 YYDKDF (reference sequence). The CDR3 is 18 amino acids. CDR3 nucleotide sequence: TGTGCCACCAGCACCTTGGAGAGGGAGGGATATAGCAATCAGCCCCAGCATTTT. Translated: CATSTLEREGYSNQPQHF.

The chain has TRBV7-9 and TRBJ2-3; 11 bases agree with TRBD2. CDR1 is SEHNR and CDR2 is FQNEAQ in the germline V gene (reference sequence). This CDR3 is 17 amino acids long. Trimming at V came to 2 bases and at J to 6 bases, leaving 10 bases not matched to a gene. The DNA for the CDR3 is TGTGCCAGCAGCTTATCTCCCACTAGCGGGGGTGGGGATACGCAGTATTTT. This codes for CASSLSPTSGGGDTQYF. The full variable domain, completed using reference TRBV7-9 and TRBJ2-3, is DTGVSQNPRHKITKRGQNVTFRCDPISEHNRLYWYRQTLGQGPEFLTYFQNEAQLEKSRLLSDRFSAERPKGSFSTLEIQRTEQGDSAMYLCASSLSPTSGGGDTQYFGPGTRLTVL.

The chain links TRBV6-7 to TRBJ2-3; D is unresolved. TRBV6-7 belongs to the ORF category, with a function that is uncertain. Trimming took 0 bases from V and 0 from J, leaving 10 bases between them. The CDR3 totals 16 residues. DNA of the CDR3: TGTGCCAGCAGTTACTCCATCGGCCCTAGCACAGATACGCAGTATTTT. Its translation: CASSYSIGPSTDTQYF.

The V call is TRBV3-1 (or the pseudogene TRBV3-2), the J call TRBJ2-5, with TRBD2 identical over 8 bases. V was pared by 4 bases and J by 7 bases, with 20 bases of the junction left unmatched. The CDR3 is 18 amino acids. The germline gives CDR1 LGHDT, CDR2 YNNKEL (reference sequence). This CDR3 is CASSLLGGASGGTRTQYF. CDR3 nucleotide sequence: TGTGCCAGCAGCCTGCTCGGGGGGGCTAGCGGAGGGACGAGGACCCAGTACTTC.

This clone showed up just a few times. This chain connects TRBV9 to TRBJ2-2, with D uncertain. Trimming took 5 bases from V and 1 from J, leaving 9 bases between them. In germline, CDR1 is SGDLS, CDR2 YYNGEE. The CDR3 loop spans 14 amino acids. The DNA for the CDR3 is TGTGCCAGCAGAGAGGACGAGAACACCGGGGAGCTGTTTTTT. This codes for CASREDENTGELFF.

The CDR3 DNA reads as TGTGCCAGCAGTCTCGTCACAGGGGGCGGCTATGGCTACACCTTC. Translated: CASSLVTGGGYGYTF. This chain joins TRBV6-5 and TRBJ1-2, with 9 bases matching TRBD1. V dropped 5 bases and J dropped 4; count of bases not matched to a gene: 8. This CDR3 spans 15 amino acids. Germline loops: CDR1 MNHEY, CDR2 SVGAGI.

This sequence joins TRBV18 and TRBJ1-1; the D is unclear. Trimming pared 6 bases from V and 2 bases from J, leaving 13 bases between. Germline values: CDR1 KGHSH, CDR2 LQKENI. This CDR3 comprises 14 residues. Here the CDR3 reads CASSDGRSNTEAFF. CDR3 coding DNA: TGTGCCAGCTCCGACGGCAGATCTAACACTGAAGCTTTCTTT.

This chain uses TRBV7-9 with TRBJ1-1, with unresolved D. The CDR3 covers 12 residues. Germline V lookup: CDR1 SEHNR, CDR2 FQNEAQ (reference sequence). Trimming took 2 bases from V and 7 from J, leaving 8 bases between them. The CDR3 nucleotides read TGTGCCAGCAGCTTATTGGTGCTTGAAGCTTTCTTT. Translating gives CASSLLVLEAFF.

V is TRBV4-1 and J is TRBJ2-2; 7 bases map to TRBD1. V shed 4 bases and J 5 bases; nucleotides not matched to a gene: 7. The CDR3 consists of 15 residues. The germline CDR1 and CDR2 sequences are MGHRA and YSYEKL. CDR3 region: CASSPRQGSTGELFF. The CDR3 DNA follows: TGCGCCAGCAGCCCCCGACAGGGAAGTACCGGGGAGCTGTTTTTT.

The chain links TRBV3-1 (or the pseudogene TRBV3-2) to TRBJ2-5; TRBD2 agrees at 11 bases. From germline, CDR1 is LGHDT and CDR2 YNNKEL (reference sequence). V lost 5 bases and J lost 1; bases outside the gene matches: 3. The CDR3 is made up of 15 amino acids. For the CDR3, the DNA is TGTGCCAGCAGCTTTGGGACTAGCGGCCAAGAGACCCAGTACTTC. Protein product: CASSFGTSGQETQYF.

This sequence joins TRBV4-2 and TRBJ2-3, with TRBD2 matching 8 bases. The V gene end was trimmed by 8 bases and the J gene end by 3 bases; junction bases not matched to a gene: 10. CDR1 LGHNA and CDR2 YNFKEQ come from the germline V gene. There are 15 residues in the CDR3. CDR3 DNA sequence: TGTGCCAGCTCGCTTTCGGGACTAGTGACAGATACGCAGTATTTT. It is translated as CASSLSGLVTDTQYF.

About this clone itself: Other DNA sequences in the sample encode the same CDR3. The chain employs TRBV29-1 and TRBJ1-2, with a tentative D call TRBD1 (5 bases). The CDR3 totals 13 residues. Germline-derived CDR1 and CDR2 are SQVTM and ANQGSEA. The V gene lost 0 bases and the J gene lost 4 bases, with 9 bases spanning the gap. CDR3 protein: CSVEDGGSYGYTF. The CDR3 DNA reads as TGCAGCGTTGAAGATGGGGGAAGCTATGGCTACACCTTC.

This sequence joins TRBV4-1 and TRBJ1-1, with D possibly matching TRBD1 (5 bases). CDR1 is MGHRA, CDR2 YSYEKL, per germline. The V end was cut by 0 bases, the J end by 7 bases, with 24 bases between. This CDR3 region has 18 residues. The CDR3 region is CASSQDRLAGWDENEAFF. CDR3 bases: TGCGCCAGCAGCCAAGATCGCTTGGCAGGGTGGGATGAAAATGAAGCTTTCTTT.

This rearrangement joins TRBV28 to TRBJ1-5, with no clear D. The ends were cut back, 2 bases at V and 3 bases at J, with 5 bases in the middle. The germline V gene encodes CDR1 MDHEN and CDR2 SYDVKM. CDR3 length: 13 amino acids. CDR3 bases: TGTGCCAGCAGTTTAGTATCCAATCAGCCCCAGCATTTT. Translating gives CASSLVSNQPQHF.